These T cell receptor beta chains were read from a single sample in a study of T cells after yellow fever vaccination. TCRdb itself ran the 5' RACE reads through MiXCR, one entry per CDR3 protein. The sample holds approximately 6,300 distinct CDR3 sequences; about 6.3% are singletons and the top ten take about three fifths. The specimen was PBMCs, either bulk or a sorted T-cell subset (CD4+, CD8+, memory, or dextramer-sorted; not recorded which), collected approximately 16 days after the first yellow fever vaccination. Every receptor here comes from a man younger than 30 who received the YFV17D yellow fever vaccine. The CDR3 runs from the conserved cysteine through the conserved F or W. A D gene is named only where the DNA matches it firmly. Only some rows state a clone size, as once, few, many or a class for expanded clones.

cdr3_aa	cdr3_nt	d_call	v_call	j_call	clone_size
CATSRGLAAYEQYF	TGTGCCACCAGCAGAGGACTAGCGGCCTACGAGCAGTACTTC	TRBD2	TRBV15	TRBJ2-7	few
CASSQGVGGGGELFF	TGCGCCAGCAGCCAAGGGGTAGGGGGAGGCGGGGAGCTGTTTTTT	.	TRBV4-1	TRBJ2-2	many
CASANRVSNSPLHF	TGTGCCAGCGCAAACAGGGTCTCTAATTCACCCCTCCACTTT	.	TRBV2	TRBJ1-6	many
CASSSGTGINEQFF	TGTGCCAGCAGTTCCGGGACAGGGATCAATGAGCAGTTCTTC	TRBD1	TRBV6-2/TRBV6-3	TRBJ2-1	medium-sized
CASSTRQGSETGELFF	TGCGCCAGCAGCACTAGACAGGGTTCGGAGACCGGGGAGCTGTTTTTT	TRBD1	TRBV5-1	TRBJ2-2	few
CASSPRDRDTQYF	TGCGCCAGCAGCCCCAGGGACAGAGATACGCAGTATTTT	TRBD1	TRBV5-1	TRBJ2-3	many
CAISESSKQPPEQFF	TGTGCCATCAGTGAGTCGAGCAAGCAACCGCCCGAGCAGTTCTTC	.	TRBV10-3	TRBJ2-1	many
CASSQDVPGTDTQYF	TGCGCCAGCAGCCAAGATGTGCCAGGCACAGATACGCAGTATTTT	.	TRBV4-3	TRBJ2-3	many
CAWNQGNSGNTIYF	TGTGCCTGGAATCAGGGCAACTCTGGAAACACCATATATTTT	.	TRBV30	TRBJ1-3	many
CASSPGLGGNEQFF	TGTGCCAGCAGCCCTGGGCTAGGGGGCAATGAGCAGTTCTTC	.	TRBV7-3	TRBJ2-1	many
CASSGERGGTDTQYF	TGTGCCAGCTCGGGCGAGCGGGGGGGCACAGATACGCAGTATTTT	TRBD2	TRBV7-9	TRBJ2-3	medium-sized
CATSGDSSYNEQFF	TGTGCCACCAGCGGGGACTCGTCCTACAATGAGCAGTTCTTC	.	TRBV15	TRBJ2-1	medium-sized
CASRHPPRDDGLYEQYF	TGTGCCAGCAGACACCCCCCGCGGGACGACGGATTGTACGAGCAGTACTTC	.	TRBV6-2/TRBV6-3	TRBJ2-7	many
CSAPVRGSYNEQFF	TGCAGTGCTCCCGTAAGGGGCTCCTACAATGAGCAGTTCTTC	.	TRBV20-1	TRBJ2-1	medium-sized
CSARDPGQGGEKLFF	TGCAGTGCTAGAGATCCGGGACAGGGTGGTGAAAAACTGTTTTTT	TRBD1	TRBV20-1	TRBJ1-4	few
CSARKVQGEQETQYF	TGCAGTGCTAGAAAGGTGCAGGGTGAGCAAGAGACCCAGTACTTC	.	TRBV20-1	TRBJ2-5	many
CASSFLVAGGYNEQFF	TGTGCCAGCAGTTTCCTTGTAGCGGGGGGATACAATGAGCAGTTCTTC	TRBD2	TRBV12-3/TRBV12-4	TRBJ2-1	many
CSATHAEGTQYF	TGCAGTGCGACACACGCCGAGGGGACCCAGTACTTC	.	TRBV20-1	TRBJ2-5	many
CAWSAGGIGYNEQFF	TGTGCCTGGTCCGCGGGGGGAATCGGGTACAATGAGCAGTTCTTC	TRBD2	TRBV30	TRBJ2-1	many
CASSYINPGPLPDTQYF	TGTGCCAGCAGCTATATCAATCCGGGACCCCTTCCAGATACGCAGTATTTT	.	TRBV7-8	TRBJ2-3	many
CASSEPGGIEAFF	TGTGCCAGCAGTGAACCGGGAGGGATTGAAGCTTTCTTT	.	TRBV6-1	TRBJ1-1	many
CASSLADTTNTGELFF	TGTGCCAGCAGCTTGGCGGACACCACGAACACCGGGGAGCTGTTTTTT	.	TRBV5-4	TRBJ2-2	few
CASSYSTGGGKTQYF	TGTGCCAGCAGTTACTCGACAGGGGGCGGGAAGACCCAGTACTTC	TRBD1	TRBV6-5	TRBJ2-5	many
CSAEHAPTVPSGNTIYF	TGCAGTGCTGAGCATGCCCCGACAGTGCCTTCTGGAAACACCATATATTTT	.	TRBV20-1	TRBJ1-3	many
CASSTPGTGRDNEQFF	TGTGCCAGCAGCACCCCCGGGACAGGGAGGGATAATGAGCAGTTCTTC	TRBD1	TRBV12-3/TRBV12-4	TRBJ2-1	few
CASSPRELTDTQYF	TGTGCCAGCAGCCCAAGGGAGCTCACAGATACGCAGTATTTT	.	TRBV11-1	TRBJ2-3	few
CASSGGGYSNQPQHF	TGTGCCAGCAGCGGCGGTGGGTATAGCAATCAGCCCCAGCATTTT	.	TRBV7-2	TRBJ1-5	many
CASNHGGSNQPQHF	TGTGCCAGCAATCACGGGGGAAGCAATCAGCCCCAGCATTTT	.	TRBV6-2/TRBV6-3	TRBJ1-5	many
CSASGGTDTQYF	TGCAGTGCTAGCGGGGGGACAGATACGCAGTATTTT	TRBD2	TRBV20-1	TRBJ2-3	few
CASSPPSGGGNEQFF	TGTGCCAGCAGCCCACCTAGCGGGGGAGGGAATGAGCAGTTCTTC	TRBD2	TRBV7-8	TRBJ2-1	many
CASSPSGQNYYGYTF	TGTGCCAGCTCACCCTCGGGACAGAACTACTATGGCTACACCTTC	TRBD1	TRBV18	TRBJ1-2	many
CASRPRQFPSYNEQFF	TGTGCCAGCAGACCAAGGCAGTTTCCCTCCTACAATGAGCAGTTCTTC	.	TRBV27	TRBJ2-1	many
CATTFGTEAFF	TGTGCCACCACCTTTGGCACTGAAGCTTTCTTT	.	TRBV24-1	TRBJ1-1	many
CASSLANGNGYTF	TGTGCCAGCAGCTTAGCGAACGGGAATGGCTACACCTTC	.	TRBV7-9	TRBJ1-2	large
CAWSLSGFTEAFF	TGTGCCTGGAGTCTGTCAGGGTTCACTGAAGCTTTCTTT	.	TRBV30	TRBJ1-1	many
CASSLLPGGTQETQYF	TGCGCCAGCAGCTTGCTTCCGGGGGGGACCCAAGAGACCCAGTACTTC	TRBD2	TRBV5-1	TRBJ2-5	many
CATSRDRTYEQYF	TGTGCCACCAGCAGAGACAGGACCTACGAGCAGTACTTC	.	TRBV15	TRBJ2-7	many
CASSGRMGGGTEAFF	TGTGCCAGCAGTGGTCGCATGGGGGGGGGAACTGAAGCTTTCTTT	.	TRBV6-1	TRBJ1-1	many
CASSQGGGAKETQYF	TGTGCCAGCAGCCAAGGCGGGGGGGCCAAAGAGACCCAGTACTTC	TRBD2	TRBV3-1	TRBJ2-5	many
CSARDLRGGEKLFF	TGCAGTGCTAGAGATCTCAGGGGCGGAGAAAAACTGTTTTTT	.	TRBV20-1	TRBJ1-4	many
CASSLGQAPPYEQYF	TGTGCCAGCAGCTTAGGTCAGGCGCCCCCCTACGAGCAGTACTTC	.	TRBV7-9	TRBJ2-7	many
CAISELPRTEAFF	TGTGCCATCAGTGAGCTCCCGAGGACTGAAGCTTTCTTT	.	TRBV10-3	TRBJ1-1	many
CSAGRAGSNYGYTF	TGCAGCGCCGGTCGGGCAGGGAGTAACTATGGCTACACCTTC	.	TRBV29-1	TRBJ1-2	many
CASSLDPPGQGFLYGYTF	TGTGCCAGCAGCTTGGACCCTCCGGGACAGGGATTTCTCTATGGCTACACCTTC	TRBD1	TRBV5-5	TRBJ1-2	.
CASSPPSGRSTDTQYF	TGTGCCAGCAGCCCCCCTAGCGGACGCAGCACAGATACGCAGTATTTT	TRBD2	TRBV4-2	TRBJ2-3	many
CASRPTSTRAFF	TGTGCCAGCCGCCCCACGAGCACTAGGGCTTTCTTT	.	TRBV12-3/TRBV12-4	TRBJ1-1	many
CASSNWTPYEQYF	TGTGCCAGCAGCAATTGGACACCCTACGAGCAGTACTTC	.	TRBV12-3/TRBV12-4	TRBJ2-7	few
CASSGGVFYEQFF	TGTGCCAGTAGCGGGGGGGTATTCTATGAGCAGTTCTTC	TRBD2	TRBV7-9	TRBJ2-1	many
CASSLPGQGSDYGYTF	TGTGCCAGCAGTCTCCCGGGACAGGGATCTGACTATGGCTACACCTTC	TRBD1	TRBV6-2/TRBV6-3	TRBJ1-2	many
CASSQNVGQGTEAFF	TGTGCCAGCAGCCAAAATGTAGGACAGGGGACTGAAGCTTTCTTT	TRBD1	TRBV4-2	TRBJ1-1	many
CASRKGQGGNSEAFF	TGTGCCAGCAGAAAAGGTCAGGGAGGCAACTCTGAAGCTTTCTTT	.	TRBV6-2/TRBV6-3	TRBJ1-1	many
CASSQDGRSGPKYF	TGTGCCAGCAGCCAAGATGGGCGCAGTGGCCCTAAGTACTTC	.	TRBV4-2	TRBJ2-5	many
CASSPYLRGAEPQHF	TGCGCCAGCAGCCCGTACCTGAGGGGCGCGGAGCCCCAGCATTTT	.	TRBV4-1	TRBJ1-5	many
CASSVGGVGHNEQFF	TGTGCCAGCAGCGTAGGTGGAGTAGGGCACAATGAGCAGTTCTTC	.	TRBV9	TRBJ2-1	many
CASRHPPRVYNSPLHF	TGTGCCAGCAGACACCCTCCCAGGGTCTATAATTCACCCCTCCACTTT	.	TRBV28	TRBJ1-6	many